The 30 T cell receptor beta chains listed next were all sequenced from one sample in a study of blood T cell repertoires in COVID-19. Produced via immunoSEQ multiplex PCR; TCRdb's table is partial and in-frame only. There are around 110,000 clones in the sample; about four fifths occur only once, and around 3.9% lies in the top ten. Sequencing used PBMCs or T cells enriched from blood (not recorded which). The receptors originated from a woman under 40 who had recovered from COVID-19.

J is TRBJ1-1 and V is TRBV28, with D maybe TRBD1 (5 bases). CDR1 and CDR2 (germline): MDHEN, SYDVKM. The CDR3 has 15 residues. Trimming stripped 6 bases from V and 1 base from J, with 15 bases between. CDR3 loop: CASRPPGGGNTEAFF. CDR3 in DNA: TGTGCCAGCAGGCCTCCCGGGGGTGGGAACACTGAAGCTTTCTTT.

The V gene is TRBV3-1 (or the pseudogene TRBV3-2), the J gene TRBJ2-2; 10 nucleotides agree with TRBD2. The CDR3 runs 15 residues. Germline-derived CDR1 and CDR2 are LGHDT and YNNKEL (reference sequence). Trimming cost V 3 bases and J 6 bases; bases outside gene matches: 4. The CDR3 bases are TGTGCCAGCAGCCAGGCTAGCGGGAGCGCCGGGGAGCTGTTTTTT. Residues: CASSQASGSAGELFF.

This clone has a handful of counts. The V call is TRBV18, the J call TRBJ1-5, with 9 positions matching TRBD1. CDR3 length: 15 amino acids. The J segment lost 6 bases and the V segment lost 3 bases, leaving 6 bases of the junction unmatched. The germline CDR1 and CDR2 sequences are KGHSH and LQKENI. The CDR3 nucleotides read TGTGCCAGCTCACCTTCACAGGGGGCGAGTCAGCCCCAGCATTTT. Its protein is CASSPSQGASQPQHF.

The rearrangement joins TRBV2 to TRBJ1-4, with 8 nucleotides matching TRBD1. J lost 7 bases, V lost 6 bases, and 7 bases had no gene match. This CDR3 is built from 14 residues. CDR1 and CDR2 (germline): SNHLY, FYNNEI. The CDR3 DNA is TGTGCCAGCAGCTCAGGGGGCGCGGGTGAAAAACTGTTTTTT. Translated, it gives CASSSGGAGEKLFF.

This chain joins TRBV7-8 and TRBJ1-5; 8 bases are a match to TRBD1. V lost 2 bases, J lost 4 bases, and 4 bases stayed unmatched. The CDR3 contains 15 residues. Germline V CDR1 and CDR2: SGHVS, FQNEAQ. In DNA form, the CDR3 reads TGTGCCAGCAGCTTATCCGGGACAGGTAATCAGCCCCAGCATTTT. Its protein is CASSLSGTGNQPQHF.

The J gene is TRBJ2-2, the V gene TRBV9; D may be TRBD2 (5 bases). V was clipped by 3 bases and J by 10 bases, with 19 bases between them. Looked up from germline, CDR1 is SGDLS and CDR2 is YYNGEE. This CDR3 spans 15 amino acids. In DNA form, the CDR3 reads TGTGCCAGCAGCGGTTCCGGGGATTTGGCCGAGGAGCTGTTTTTT. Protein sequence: CASSGSGDLAEELFF.

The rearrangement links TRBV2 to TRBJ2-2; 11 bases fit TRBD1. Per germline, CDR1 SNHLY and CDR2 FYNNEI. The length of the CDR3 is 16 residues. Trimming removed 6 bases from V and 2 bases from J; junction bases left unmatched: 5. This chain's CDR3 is CASRAGQGVNTGELFF. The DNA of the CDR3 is TGTGCCAGCAGGGCGGGACAGGGGGTTAACACCGGGGAGCTGTTTTTT.

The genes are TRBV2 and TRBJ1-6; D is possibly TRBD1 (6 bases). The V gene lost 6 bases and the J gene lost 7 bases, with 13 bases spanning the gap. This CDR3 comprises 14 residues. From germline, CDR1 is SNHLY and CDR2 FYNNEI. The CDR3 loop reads CASRSTGGNSPLHF. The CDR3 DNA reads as TGTGCCAGCAGATCGACAGGCGGAAATTCACCCCTCCACTTT.

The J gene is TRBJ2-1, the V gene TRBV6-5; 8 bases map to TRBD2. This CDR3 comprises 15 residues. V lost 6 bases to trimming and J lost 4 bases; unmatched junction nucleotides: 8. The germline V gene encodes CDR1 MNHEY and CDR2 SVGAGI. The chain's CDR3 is CASSTSGGTYNEQFF. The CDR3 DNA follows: TGTGCCAGCAGCACTAGCGGAGGGACATACAATGAGCAGTTCTTC.

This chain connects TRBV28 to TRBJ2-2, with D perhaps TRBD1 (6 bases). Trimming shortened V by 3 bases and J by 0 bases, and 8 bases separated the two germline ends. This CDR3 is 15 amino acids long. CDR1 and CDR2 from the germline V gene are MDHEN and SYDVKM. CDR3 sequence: CASSFGTSNTGELFF. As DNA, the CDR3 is TGTGCCAGCAGTTTCGGGACATCGAACACCGGGGAGCTGTTTTTT.

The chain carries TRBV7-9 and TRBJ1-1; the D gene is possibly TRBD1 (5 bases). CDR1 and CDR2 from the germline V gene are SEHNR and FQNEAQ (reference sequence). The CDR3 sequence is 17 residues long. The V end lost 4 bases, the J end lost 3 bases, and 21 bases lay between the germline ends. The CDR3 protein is CASSSREGTRLYTEAFF. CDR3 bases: TGTGCCAGCAGCTCCAGGGAGGGAACCCGTTTATACACTGAAGCTTTCTTT.

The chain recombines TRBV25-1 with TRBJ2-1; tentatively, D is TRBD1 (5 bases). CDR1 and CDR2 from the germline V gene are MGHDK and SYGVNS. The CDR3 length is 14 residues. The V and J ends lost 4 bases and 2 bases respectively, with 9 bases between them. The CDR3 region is CASSARAAYNEQFF. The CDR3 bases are TGTGCCAGCAGTGCCAGGGCGGCCTACAATGAGCAGTTCTTC.

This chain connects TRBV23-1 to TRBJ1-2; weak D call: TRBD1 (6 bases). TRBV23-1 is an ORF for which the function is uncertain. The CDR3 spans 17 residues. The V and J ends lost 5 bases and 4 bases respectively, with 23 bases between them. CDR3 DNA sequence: TGCGCCAGCAGTAAAGAACCCAGACAGGAGAAAGGCTATGGCTACACCTTC. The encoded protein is CASSKEPRQEKGYGYTF.

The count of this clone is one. In nucleotides, the CDR3 is TGCAGCGTTGAAGACTCGGGGAACACTGAAGCTTTCTTT. Translation gives CSVEDSGNTEAFF. The rearrangement uses TRBV29-1 and TRBJ1-1; D not certain. Germline CDR1 and CDR2: SQVTM and ANQGSEA. The CDR3 is 13 residues long. Trimming removed 0 bases from V and 1 base from J, with 6 bases in between.

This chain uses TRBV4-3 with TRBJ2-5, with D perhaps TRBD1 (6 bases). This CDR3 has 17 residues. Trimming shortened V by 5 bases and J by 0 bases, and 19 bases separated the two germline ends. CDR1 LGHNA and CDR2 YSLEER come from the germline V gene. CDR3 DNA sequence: TGCGCCAGCAGCATTACTCGACAGGACAACTACCAAGAGACCCAGTACTTC. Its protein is CASSITRQDNYQETQYF.

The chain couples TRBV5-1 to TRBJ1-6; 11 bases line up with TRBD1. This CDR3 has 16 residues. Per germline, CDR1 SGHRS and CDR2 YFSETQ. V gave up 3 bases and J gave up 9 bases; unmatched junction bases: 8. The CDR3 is CASSWRGQGASSPLHF. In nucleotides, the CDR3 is TGCGCCAGCAGCTGGCGAGGACAGGGGGCCAGTTCACCCCTCCACTTT.

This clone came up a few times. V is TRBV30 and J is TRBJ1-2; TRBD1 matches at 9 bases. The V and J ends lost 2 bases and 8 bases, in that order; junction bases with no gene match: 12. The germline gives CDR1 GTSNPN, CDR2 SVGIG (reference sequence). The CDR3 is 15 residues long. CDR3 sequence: CAWSPGTGPSSGYTF. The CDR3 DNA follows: TGTGCCTGGAGTCCCGGGACAGGGCCTTCATCGGGCTACACCTTC.

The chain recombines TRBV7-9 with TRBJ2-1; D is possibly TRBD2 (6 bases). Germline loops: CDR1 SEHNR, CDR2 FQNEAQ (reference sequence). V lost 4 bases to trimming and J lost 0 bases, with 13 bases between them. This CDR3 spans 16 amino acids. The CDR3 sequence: CASSSGTSSSYNEQFF. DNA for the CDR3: TGTGCCAGCAGCTCCGGGACTTCAAGCTCCTACAATGAGCAGTTCTTC. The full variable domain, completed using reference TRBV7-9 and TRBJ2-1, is DTGVSQNPRHKITKRGQNVTFRCDPISEHNRLYWYRQTLGQGPEFLTYFQNEAQLEKSRLLSDRFSAERPKGSFSTLEIQRTEQGDSAMYLCASSSGTSSSYNEQFFGPGTRLTVL.

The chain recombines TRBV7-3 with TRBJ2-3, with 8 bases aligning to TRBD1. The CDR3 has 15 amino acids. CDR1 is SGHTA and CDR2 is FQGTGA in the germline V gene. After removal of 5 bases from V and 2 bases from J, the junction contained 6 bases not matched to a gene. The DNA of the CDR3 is TGTGCCAGCAGCCCCGGACAGGGCGTCACAGATACGCAGTATTTT. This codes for CASSPGQGVTDTQYF.

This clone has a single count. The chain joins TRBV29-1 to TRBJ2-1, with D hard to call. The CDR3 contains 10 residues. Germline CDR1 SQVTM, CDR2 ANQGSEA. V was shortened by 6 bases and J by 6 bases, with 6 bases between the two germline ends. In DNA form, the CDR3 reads TGCAGCGTGCGCGGCAATGAGCAGTTCTTC. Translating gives CSVRGNEQFF.

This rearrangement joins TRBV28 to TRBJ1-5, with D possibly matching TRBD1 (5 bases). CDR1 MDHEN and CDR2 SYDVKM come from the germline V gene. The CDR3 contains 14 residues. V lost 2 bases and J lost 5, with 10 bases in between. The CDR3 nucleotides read TGTGCCAGCAGTTTAGGCGGGACGTATCAGCCCCAGCATTTT. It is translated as CASSLGGTYQPQHF.

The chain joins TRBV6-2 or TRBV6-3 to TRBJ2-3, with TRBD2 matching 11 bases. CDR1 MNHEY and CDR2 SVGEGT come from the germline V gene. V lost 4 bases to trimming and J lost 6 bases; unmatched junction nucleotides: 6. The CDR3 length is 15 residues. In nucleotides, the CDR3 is TGTGCCAGCAGTTGGGGACTAGCGGCGAAGGATACGCAGTATTTT. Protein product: CASSWGLAAKDTQYF.

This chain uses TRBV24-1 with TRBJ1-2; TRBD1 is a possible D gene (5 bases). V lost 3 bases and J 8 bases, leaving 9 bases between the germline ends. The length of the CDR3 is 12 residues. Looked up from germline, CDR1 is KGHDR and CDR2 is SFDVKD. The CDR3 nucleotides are TGTGCCACCAGTGATACAGGACCCGGCTACACCTTC. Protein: CATSDTGPGYTF.

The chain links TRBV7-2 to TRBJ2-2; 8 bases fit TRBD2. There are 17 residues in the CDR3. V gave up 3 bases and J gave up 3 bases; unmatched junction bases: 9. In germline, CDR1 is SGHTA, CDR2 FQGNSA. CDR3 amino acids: CASSFSILAGHTGELFF. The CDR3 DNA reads TGTGCCAGCAGCTTTTCGATCCTAGCGGGCCACACCGGGGAGCTGTTTTTT.

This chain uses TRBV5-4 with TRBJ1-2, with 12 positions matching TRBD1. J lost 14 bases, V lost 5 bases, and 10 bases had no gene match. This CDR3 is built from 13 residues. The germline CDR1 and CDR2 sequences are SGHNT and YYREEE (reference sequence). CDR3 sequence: CASRRDRGLVNTF. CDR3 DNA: TGTGCCAGCAGGCGGGACAGGGGGCTTGTTAATACCTTC.

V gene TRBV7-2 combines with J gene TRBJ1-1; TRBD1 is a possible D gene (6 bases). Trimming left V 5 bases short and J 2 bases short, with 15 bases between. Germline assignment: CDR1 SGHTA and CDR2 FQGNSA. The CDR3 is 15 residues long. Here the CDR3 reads CASSPVLGGNTEAFF. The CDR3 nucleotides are TGTGCCAGCAGCCCCGTCCTAGGGGGTAACACTGAAGCTTTCTTT.

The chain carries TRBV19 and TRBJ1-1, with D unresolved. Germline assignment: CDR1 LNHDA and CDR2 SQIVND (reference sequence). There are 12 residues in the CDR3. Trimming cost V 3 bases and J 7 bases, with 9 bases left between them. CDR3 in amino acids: CASSMVHHEAFF. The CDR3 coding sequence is TGTGCCAGTAGTATGGTACACCATGAAGCTTTCTTT.

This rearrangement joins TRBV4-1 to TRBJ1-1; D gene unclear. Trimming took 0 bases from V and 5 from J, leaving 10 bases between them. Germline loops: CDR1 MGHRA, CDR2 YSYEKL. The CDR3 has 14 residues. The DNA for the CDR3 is TGCGCCAGCAGCCAAGATTCGGGAATAACTGAAGCTTTCTTT. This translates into CASSQDSGITEAFF.

The CDR3 spells CATSRDRGLLAEAFF. CDR3 sequence (DNA): TGTGCCACCAGCAGAGATAGGGGGTTGCTGGCTGAAGCTTTCTTT. The genes are TRBV15 and TRBJ1-1, with D perhaps matching TRBD1 (6 bases). V was pared by 0 bases and J by 6 bases, with 14 bases between. Germline V gives CDR1 LNHNV, CDR2 YYDKDF (reference sequence). The CDR3 sequence is 15 residues long.

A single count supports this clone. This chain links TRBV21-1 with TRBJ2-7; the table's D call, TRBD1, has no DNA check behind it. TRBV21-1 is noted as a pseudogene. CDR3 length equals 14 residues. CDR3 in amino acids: CASSTTGYSYEQYF. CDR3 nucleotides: TGTGCCAGCAGCACAACAGGGTACTCCTACGAGCAGTACTTC.